This TCR beta chain was recorded in a study of blood T cell repertoires in COVID-19 (dated by TCRdb to 2018 to 2020). Regarding the research as a whole: Collaborator samples came from the United States, Italy and Spain and covered acute and convalescent phases of COVID-19. The material from the prospective study consisted of cDNA or gDNA derived from T cells, B-cell-depleted T cells, or PBMCs. Deeply sampled blood TCRbeta repertoires from subjects exposed to, actively infected with, or recovered from COVID-19 were included in the dataset. The repertoires were released in a freely available public database intended as a resource for research on the immune response to SARS-CoV-2. The samples were drawn from two sources: the first 160 participants of the ongoing ImmuneRACE study, and over 1,000 subjects contributed by 6 global collaborators. A de-identified subject ID, COVID-19 status, age in years and sex were almost always included in the sample metadata. HLA class I and class II types, where available, came from metadata supplied by the sample provider rather than from assay-based typing. Results and caveats for the whole study, not just this receptor: How much clinical and demographic metadata was included differed by source and by participant, and the metadata was provided uncurated.

The immunoSEQ Assay, a bias-controlled multiplex PCR, was used to amplify TCRbeta CDR3 regions from genomic DNA. In the source study's methods: Within the assay, amplification of reference gene primers was used to estimate how many nucleated cells each sample contained. To quantify the absolute abundance of each unique TCRbeta CDR3 rearrangement, sequence reads were collapsed and filtered. For each sample, productive Simpson clonality was calculated as the square root of Simpson's diversity index across productive rearrangements. TCRdb limited this immuneACCESS table to in-frame rearrangements with V and J called. A share of clones is missing; checked studies link under half to unresolved V genes, and the rest is unexplained. That table gives V, J and clone size, and the DNA gave D and trimming. A total of approximately 50,000 clones appear in this sample, about 85% of them only once. 6.9% of the sample is held by the ten biggest clonotypes.

With regard to this clone: The target of this receptor is not known. Base qualities were left out, and no much larger clone turns up one base away.

Collaborating institutions collected whole blood in K2EDTA tubes following their own protocols. Collaborator samples were shipped for TCRbeta analysis as frozen whole blood, isolated PBMCs, or DNA extracted from either sample type. As encoded in the germline V gene, CDR1 is SGHTA while CDR2 is FQGNSA. V is shortened by 4 bases, J by 0 bases, and the region joining them spans 12 bases. CDR3 length: 15 amino acids, cysteine to phenylalanine. The retained sequence is limited to the CDR3, 45 bases, with the frame set at the first base. This TCR derives from a man aged 70-80 years with active COVID-19. Source material: peripheral blood. The V and J segments used are TRBV7-2 and TRBJ1-1, with the D gene too uncertain to name. The DNA sequence is given as TGTGCCAGCAGCTCAGGCCGCAGCTTGAACACTGAAGCTTTCTTT. This gives the protein CASSSGRSLNTEAFF.